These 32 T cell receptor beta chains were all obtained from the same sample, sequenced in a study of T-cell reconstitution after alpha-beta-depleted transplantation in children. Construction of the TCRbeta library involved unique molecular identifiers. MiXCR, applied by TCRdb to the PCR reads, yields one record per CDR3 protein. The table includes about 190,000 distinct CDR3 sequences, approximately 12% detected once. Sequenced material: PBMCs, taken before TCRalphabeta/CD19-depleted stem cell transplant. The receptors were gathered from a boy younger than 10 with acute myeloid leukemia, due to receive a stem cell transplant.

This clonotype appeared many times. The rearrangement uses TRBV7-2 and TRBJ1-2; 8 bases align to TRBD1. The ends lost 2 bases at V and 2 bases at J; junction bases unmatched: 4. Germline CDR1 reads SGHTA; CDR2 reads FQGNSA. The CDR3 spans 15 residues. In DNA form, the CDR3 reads TGTGCCAGCAGCTTACAACAGGGGGGGAACTATGGCTACACCTTC. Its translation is CASSLQQGGNYGYTF.

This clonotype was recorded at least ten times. The CDR3 coding sequence is TGTGCCAGCAGTCCGGTTAGCCCCTACAATGAGCAGTTCTTC. It codes for CASSPVSPYNEQFF. The gene calls are TRBV7-2 and TRBJ2-1; D ambiguous. Trimming pared 6 bases from V and 2 bases from J, leaving 11 bases between. The germline V gene encodes CDR1 SGHTA and CDR2 FQGNSA. The CDR3 has 14 residues.

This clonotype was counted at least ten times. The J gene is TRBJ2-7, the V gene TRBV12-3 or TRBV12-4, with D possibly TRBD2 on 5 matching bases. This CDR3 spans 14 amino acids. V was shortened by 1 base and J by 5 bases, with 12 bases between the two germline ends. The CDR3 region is CASSLGGIGHEQYF. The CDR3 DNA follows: TGTGCCAGCAGTTTAGGAGGGATTGGGCACGAGCAGTACTTC.

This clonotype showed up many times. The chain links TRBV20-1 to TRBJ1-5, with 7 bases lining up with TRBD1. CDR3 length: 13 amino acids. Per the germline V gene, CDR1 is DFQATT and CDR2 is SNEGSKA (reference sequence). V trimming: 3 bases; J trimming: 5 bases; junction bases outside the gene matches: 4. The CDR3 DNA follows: TGCAGTGCTAGTGAGGGGGCCGATCAGCCCCAGCATTTT. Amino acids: CSASEGADQPQHF.

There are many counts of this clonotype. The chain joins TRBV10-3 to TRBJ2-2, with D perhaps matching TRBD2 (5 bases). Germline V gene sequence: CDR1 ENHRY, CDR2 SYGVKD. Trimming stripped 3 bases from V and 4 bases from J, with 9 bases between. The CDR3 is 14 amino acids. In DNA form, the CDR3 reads TGTGCCATCAGTGAACCGGGGTTCACCGGGGAGCTGTTTTTT. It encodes CAISEPGFTGELFF.

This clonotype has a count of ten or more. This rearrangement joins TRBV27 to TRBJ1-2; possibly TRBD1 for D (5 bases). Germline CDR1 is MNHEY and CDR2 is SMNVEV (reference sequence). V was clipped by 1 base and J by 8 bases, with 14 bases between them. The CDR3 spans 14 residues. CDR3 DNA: TGTGCCAGCAGTTTATTCGCAGGGTTGTGGGGCTACACCTTC. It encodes CASSLFAGLWGYTF.

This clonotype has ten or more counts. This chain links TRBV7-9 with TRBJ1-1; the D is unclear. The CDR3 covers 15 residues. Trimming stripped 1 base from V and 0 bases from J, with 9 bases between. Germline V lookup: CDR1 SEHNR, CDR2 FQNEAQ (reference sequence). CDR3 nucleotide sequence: TGTGCCAGCAGCTTAGTTCCAGGCATGAACACTGAAGCTTTCTTT. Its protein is CASSLVPGMNTEAFF.

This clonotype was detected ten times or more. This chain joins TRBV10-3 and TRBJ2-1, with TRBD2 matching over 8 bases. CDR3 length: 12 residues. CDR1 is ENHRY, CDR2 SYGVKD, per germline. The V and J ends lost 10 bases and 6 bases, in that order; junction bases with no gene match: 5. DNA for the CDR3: TGTGCCACCTCGACTAGCGTCAATGAGCAGTTCTTC. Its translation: CATSTSVNEQFF.

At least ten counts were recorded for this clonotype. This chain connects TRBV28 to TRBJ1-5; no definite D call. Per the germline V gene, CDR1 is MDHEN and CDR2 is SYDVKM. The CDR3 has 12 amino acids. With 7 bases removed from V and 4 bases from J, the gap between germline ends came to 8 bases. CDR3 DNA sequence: TGTGCCAGCACGGTTGGGAATCAGCCCCAGCATTTT. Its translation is CASTVGNQPQHF.

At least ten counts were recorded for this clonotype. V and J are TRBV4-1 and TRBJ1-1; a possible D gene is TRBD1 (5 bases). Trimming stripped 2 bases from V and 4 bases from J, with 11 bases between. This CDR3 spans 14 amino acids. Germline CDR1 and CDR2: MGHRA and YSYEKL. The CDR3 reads CASSQWGGSTEAFF. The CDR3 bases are TGCGCCAGCAGCCAATGGGGGGGGAGCACTGAAGCTTTCTTT.

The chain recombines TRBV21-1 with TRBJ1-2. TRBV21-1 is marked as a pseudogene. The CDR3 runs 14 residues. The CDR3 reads CASSKARGWEGYTF. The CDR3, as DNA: TGTGCCAGCAGCAAAGCGCGGGGATGGGAAGGCTACACCTTC.

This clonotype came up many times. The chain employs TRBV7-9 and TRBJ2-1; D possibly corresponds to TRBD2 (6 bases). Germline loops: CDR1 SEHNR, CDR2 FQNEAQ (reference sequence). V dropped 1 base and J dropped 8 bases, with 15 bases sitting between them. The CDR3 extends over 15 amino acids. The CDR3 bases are TGTGCCAGCAGCTTAGGAGGGAGGCTCGGGGATGAGCAGTTCTTC. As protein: CASSLGGRLGDEQFF.

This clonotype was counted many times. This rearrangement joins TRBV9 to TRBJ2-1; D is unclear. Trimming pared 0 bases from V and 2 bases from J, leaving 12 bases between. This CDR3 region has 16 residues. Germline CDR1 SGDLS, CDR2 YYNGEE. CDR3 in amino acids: CASSVGSSIAYNEQFF. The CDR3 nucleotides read TGTGCCAGCAGCGTAGGAAGTAGCATCGCCTACAATGAGCAGTTCTTC.

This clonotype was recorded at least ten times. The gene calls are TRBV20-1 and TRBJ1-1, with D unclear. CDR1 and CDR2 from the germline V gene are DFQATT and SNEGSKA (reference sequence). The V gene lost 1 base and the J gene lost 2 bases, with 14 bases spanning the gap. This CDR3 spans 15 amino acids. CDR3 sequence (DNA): TGCAGTGCTAGAGCCATAACAAGGGATAACACTGAAGCTTTCTTT. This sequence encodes CSARAITRDNTEAFF.

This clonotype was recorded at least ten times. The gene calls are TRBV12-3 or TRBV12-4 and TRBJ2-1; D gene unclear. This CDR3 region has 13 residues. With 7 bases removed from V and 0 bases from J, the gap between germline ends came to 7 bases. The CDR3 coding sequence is TGTGCCAGCAAGGGCGACTCCTACAATGAGCAGTTCTTC. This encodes CASKGDSYNEQFF.

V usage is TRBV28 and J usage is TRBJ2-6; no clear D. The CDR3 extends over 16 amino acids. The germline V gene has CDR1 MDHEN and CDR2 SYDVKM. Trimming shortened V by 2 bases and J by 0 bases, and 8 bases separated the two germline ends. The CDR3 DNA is TGTGCCAGCAGTTTAAAAGGGTTCTCTGGGGCCAACGTCCTGACTTTC. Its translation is CASSLKGFSGANVLTF.

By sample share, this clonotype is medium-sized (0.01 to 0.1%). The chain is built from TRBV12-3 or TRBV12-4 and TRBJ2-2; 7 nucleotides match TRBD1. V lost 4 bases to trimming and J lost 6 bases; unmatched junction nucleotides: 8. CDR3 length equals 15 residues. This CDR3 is CASSSPDRAPGELFF. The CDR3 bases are TGTGCCAGCAGTTCCCCCGACAGGGCCCCCGGGGAGCTGTTTTTT.

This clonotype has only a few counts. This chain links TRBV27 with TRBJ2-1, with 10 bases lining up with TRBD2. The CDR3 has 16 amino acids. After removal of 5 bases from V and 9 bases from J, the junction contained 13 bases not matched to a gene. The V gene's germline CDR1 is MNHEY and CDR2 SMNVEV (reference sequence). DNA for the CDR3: TGTGCCAGCAGTCACTCTAGCGGGAGACGCTGGGGTGAGCAGTTCTTC. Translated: CASSHSSGRRWGEQFF.

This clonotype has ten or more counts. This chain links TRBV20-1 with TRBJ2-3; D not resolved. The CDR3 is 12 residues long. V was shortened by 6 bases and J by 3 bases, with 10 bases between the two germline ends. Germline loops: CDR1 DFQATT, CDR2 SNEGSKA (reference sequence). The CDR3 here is CSAPPDTDTQYF. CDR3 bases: TGCAGTGCGCCGCCAGATACAGATACGCAGTATTTT.

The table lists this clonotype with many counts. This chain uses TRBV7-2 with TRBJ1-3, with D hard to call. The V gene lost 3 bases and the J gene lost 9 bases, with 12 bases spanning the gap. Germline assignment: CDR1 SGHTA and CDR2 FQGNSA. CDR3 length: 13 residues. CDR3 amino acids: CASSLGFMATIYF. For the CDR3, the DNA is TGTGCCAGCAGCTTGGGTTTTATGGCCACCATATATTTT.

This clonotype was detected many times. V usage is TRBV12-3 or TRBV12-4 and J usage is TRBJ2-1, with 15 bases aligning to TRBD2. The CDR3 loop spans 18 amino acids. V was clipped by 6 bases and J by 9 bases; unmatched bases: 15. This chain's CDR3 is CASRHGLAGGLLDGEQFF. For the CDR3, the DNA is TGTGCCAGCAGACACGGACTAGCGGGGGGGTTATTGGATGGTGAGCAGTTCTTC.

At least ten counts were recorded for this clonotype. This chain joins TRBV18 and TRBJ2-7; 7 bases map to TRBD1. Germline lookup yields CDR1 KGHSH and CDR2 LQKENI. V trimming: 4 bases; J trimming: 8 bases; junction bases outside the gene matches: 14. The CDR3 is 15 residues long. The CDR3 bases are TGTGCCAGCTCACTCCGGGACAGCTACCTTATGCAGCAGTACTTC. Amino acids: CASSLRDSYLMQQYF.

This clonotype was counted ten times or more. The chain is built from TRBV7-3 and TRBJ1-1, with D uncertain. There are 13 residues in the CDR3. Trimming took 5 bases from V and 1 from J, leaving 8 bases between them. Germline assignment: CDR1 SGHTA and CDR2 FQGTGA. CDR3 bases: TGTGCCAGCAGCGGGTATCCGAACACTGAAGCTTTCTTT. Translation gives CASSGYPNTEAFF.

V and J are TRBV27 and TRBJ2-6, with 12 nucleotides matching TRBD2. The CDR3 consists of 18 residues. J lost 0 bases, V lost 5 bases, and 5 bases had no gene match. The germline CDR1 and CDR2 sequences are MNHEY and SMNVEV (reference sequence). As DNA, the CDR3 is TGTGCCAGCAGTGTACTAGCGGGAGGAACCTCTGGGGCCAACGTCCTGACTTTC. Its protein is CASSVLAGGTSGANVLTF.

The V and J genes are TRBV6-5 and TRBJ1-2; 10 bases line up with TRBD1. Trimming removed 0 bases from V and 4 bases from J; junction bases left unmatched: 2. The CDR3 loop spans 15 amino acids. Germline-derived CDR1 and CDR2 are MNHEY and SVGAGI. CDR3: CASSYSTGGAYGYTF. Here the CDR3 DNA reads TGTGCCAGCAGTTACTCGACAGGGGGCGCCTATGGCTACACCTTC.

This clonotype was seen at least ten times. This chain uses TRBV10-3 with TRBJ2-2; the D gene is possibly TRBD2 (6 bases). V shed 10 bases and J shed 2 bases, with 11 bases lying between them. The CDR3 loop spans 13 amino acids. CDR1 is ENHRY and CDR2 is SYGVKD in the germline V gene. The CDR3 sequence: CATFGSNTGELFF. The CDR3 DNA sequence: TGTGCCACCTTCGGGAGCAACACCGGGGAGCTGTTTTTT.

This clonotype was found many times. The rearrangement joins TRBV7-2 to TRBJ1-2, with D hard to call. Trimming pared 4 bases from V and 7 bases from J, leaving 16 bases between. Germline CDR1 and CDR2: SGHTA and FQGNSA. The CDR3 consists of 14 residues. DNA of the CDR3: TGTGCCAGCAGCTACGGACCGGCCTTTGGTGGCTACACCTTC. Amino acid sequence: CASSYGPAFGGYTF.

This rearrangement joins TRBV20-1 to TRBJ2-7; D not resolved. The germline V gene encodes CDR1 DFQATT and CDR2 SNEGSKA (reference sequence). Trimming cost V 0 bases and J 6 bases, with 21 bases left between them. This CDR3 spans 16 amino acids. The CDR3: CSARDLSWMELSEQYF. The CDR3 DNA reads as TGCAGTGCTAGAGATCTTAGTTGGATGGAATTAAGCGAGCAGTACTTC.

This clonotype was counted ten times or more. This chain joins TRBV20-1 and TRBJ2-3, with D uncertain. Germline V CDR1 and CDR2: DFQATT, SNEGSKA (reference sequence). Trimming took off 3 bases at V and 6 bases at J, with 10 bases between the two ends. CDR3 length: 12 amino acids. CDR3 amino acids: CSASISADTQYF. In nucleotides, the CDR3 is TGCAGTGCTAGTATTTCTGCGGATACGCAGTATTTT.

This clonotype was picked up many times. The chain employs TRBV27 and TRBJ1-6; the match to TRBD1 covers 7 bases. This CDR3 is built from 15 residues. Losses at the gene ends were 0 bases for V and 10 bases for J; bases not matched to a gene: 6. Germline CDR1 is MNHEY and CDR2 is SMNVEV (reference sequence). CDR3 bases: TGTGCCAGCAGTTTATCGCAGGGGGGACGCTCACCCCTCCACTTT. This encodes CASSLSQGGRSPLHF.

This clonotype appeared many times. The CDR3 reads CASSLDGMATDNSPLHF. The CDR3, as DNA: TGTGCCAGCAGCTTAGACGGCATGGCAACTGATAATTCACCCCTCCACTTT. This chain connects TRBV7-6 to TRBJ1-6, with D unresolved. The germline V and J ends were trimmed by 1 base and 5 bases, with 15 bases remaining between them. The germline CDR1 and CDR2 sequences are SGHVS and FNYEAQ. The CDR3 runs to 17 residues.

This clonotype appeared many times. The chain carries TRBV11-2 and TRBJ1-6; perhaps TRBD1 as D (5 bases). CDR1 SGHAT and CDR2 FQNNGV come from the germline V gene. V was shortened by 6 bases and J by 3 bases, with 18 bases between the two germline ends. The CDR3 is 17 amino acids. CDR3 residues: CASSYSEAGIYNSPLHF. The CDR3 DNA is TGTGCCAGCAGTTACTCCGAAGCAGGGATCTATAATTCACCCCTCCACTTT.